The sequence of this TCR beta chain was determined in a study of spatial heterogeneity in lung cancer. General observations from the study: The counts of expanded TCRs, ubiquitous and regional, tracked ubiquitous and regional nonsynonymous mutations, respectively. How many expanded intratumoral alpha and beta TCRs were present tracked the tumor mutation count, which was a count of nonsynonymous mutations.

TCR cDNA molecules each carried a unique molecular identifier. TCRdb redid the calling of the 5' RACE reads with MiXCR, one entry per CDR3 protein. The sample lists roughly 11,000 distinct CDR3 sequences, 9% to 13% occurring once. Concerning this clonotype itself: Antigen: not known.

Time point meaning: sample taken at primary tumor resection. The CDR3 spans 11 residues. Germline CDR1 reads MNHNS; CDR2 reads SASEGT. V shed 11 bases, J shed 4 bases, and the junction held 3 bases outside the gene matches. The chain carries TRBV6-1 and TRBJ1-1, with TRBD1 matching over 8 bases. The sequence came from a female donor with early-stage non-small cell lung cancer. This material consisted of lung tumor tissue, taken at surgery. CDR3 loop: CAGQGGTEAFF. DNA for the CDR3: TGTGCCGGACAGGGAGGCACTGAAGCTTTCTTT.